This T cell receptor (beta chain) is drawn from a study of neoadjuvant anti-PD-1 for oral cavity cancer. Study information: Patients without progression got a fourth dose around day 43.

Germline V lookup: CDR1 ENHRY, CDR2 SYGVKD. V lost 6 bases to trimming and J lost 7 bases, with 13 bases between them. The CDR3 is made up of 13 amino acids. The data were produced by immunoSEQ multiplex PCR, yet TCRdb's version contains in-frame clones alone and is incomplete. Here the sample spans approximately 13,000 clones, roughly 70% being singletons. Specified time point: after neoadjuvant nivolumab, at surgical resection. These oral cavity squamous cell carcinomas were HPV-negative and locally advanced. This clone has a single count. Sequencing used PBMCs, obtained after nivolumab (anti-PD-1) treatment. The source is a person between 40 and 80 years old with oral cavity squamous cell carcinoma. The rearrangement joins TRBV10-3 to TRBJ2-4, with a weak D call TRBD1 (6 bases). The CDR3 DNA is TGTGCCATCAGCGGTGGTCAGGGGAACATTCAGTACTTC. It codes for CAISGGQGNIQYF.